These 4 T cell receptor beta chains were sequenced from one sample in a study of chemoradiotherapy in HPV16-positive cancers. Using immunoSEQ multiplex PCR, the repertoire was profiled, and TCRdb retains in-frame clones only, with some absent. Of under 85,000 clones in the sample, 88% were seen once. The specimen was blood, collected from a patient who underwent chemoradiotherapy. Receptor source: a human donor with HPV-associated anogenital cancer.

The CDR3 coding sequence is TGTGCCAGCAGCTTAGAAAGGGCGAAGTACAATGAGCAGTTCTTC. This encodes CASSLERAKYNEQFF. V gene TRBV7-2 combines with J gene TRBJ2-1; D is uncertain. The CDR3 length is 15 residues. V lost 1 base, J lost 4 bases, and 11 bases lay in between. The germline gives CDR1 SGHTA, CDR2 FQGNSA.

This chain links TRBV29-1 with TRBJ1-2; D is ambiguous. The CDR3 is made up of 12 amino acids. Germline V gives CDR1 SQVTM, CDR2 ANQGSEA. Trimming took 4 bases from V and 4 from J, leaving 10 bases between them. The DNA for the CDR3 is TGCAGCGTTGTCGGGCAGAGCTATGGCTACACCTTC. Translation: CSVVGQSYGYTF.

The gene calls are TRBV29-1 and TRBJ1-5; D not certain. V was clipped by 6 bases and J by 7 bases, with 16 bases between them. Germline CDR1 and CDR2: SQVTM and ANQGSEA. The CDR3 sequence is 13 residues long. CDR3 coding DNA: TGCAGCGTCACCTATGGAGTGGGACAGCCCCAGCATTTT. Protein sequence: CSVTYGVGQPQHF. Looking up the rest from reference TRBV29-1 and TRBJ1-5 gives the full variable domain: SAVISQKPSRDICQRGTSLTIQCQVDSQVTMMFWYRQQPGQSLTLIATANQGSEATYESGFVIDKFPISRPNLTFSTLTVSNMSPEDSSIYLCSVTYGVGQPQHFGDGTRLSIL.

This clone was observed once. The rearrangement links TRBV6-1 to TRBJ2-2, with 9 nucleotides matching TRBD1. The CDR3 is 15 residues long. J was trimmed by 6 bases and V by 7 bases; bases with no gene match: 9. Germline values: CDR1 MNHNS, CDR2 SASEGT. The CDR3 region is CASTEGQGYPGELFF. CDR3 nucleotides: TGTGCCAGCACCGAAGGACAGGGGTATCCCGGGGAGCTGTTTTTT.